The rows below give T cell receptor beta chains drawn from one sample of a study of T cells after yellow fever vaccination. TCRdb reprocessed the 5' RACE reads via MiXCR and lists one record per CDR3 protein. The data hold 170,000 or so distinct CDR3 sequences, with approximately 6.2% observed a single time. Source: CD4+ T cells sorted from PBMCs, taken on the day of the first yellow fever vaccination. The source is a young man who received the YFV17D yellow fever vaccine. Each CDR3 is given with its conserved first and last residue. Each record gives: CDR3 protein, CDR3 DNA, clone size, J gene, D gene, V gene. The D gene is left open where the match is weak. Size values are once, few and many counts, or a class for expanded clones, and some rows have none.

cdr3_aa: CASSLAVTDTQYF; cdr3_nt: TGTGCCAGCAGCTTAGCCGTCACAGATACGCAGTATTTT; clone_size: few; j_call: TRBJ2-3; d_call: -; v_call: TRBV7-2
cdr3_aa: CASSGSGQGKETQYF; cdr3_nt: TGTGCCAGCAGCGGAAGTGGACAGGGTAAAGAGACCCAGTACTTC; clone_size: few; j_call: TRBJ2-5; d_call: TRBD1; v_call: TRBV6-1
cdr3_aa: CASTLSGTDTQYF; cdr3_nt: TGTGCCAGCACCCTTAGCGGCACAGATACGCAGTATTTT; clone_size: -; j_call: TRBJ2-3; d_call: -; v_call: TRBV5-5
cdr3_aa: CASSRRSTYETQYF; cdr3_nt: TGTGCCAGCAGCCGGAGATCGACGTATGAGACCCAGTACTTC; clone_size: many; j_call: TRBJ2-5; d_call: -; v_call: TRBV11-2
cdr3_aa: CASSRAGTGEAPQHF; cdr3_nt: TGTGCCAGCAGCAGAGCGGGGACAGGGGAAGCGCCCCAGCATTTT; clone_size: -; j_call: TRBJ1-5; d_call: TRBD1; v_call: TRBV6-2/TRBV6-3
cdr3_aa: CASSPRDRDNSPLHF; cdr3_nt: TGCGCCAGCAGCCCCCGGGACAGGGATAATTCACCCCTCCACTTT; clone_size: -; j_call: TRBJ1-6; d_call: TRBD1; v_call: TRBV5-1
cdr3_aa: CATQVGQSEQYF; cdr3_nt: TGTGCCACCCAAGTTGGGCAGAGCGAGCAGTACTTC; clone_size: many; j_call: TRBJ2-7; d_call: -; v_call: TRBV3-1
cdr3_aa: CSARDPRAGAHNEQFF; cdr3_nt: TGCAGTGCTAGAGATCCCAGAGCGGGGGCCCACAATGAGCAGTTCTTC; clone_size: many; j_call: TRBJ2-1; d_call: TRBD2; v_call: TRBV20-1
cdr3_aa: CASRPGQGHTGELFF; cdr3_nt: TGCGCCAGCAGACCGGGACAGGGCCACACCGGGGAGCTGTTTTTT; clone_size: many; j_call: TRBJ2-2; d_call: TRBD1; v_call: TRBV5-1
cdr3_aa: CASSQKSSNEQFF; cdr3_nt: TGTGCCAGCAGCCAAAAATCTTCCAATGAGCAGTTCTTC; clone_size: -; j_call: TRBJ2-1; d_call: -; v_call: TRBV3-1
cdr3_aa: CASSLSTSSYEQYF; cdr3_nt: TGTGCCAGCAGCCTCTCTACCAGCTCCTACGAGCAGTACTTC; clone_size: -; j_call: TRBJ2-7; d_call: -; v_call: TRBV4-2
cdr3_aa: CASSPGVVRGNSPLHF; cdr3_nt: TGTGCCAGCAGCCCAGGGGTAGTCAGGGGTAATTCACCCCTCCACTTT; clone_size: many; j_call: TRBJ1-6; d_call: -; v_call: TRBV7-2
cdr3_aa: CASNSYGYTF; cdr3_nt: TGTGCCAGCAACTCGTATGGCTACACCTTC; clone_size: few; j_call: TRBJ1-2; d_call: -; v_call: TRBV6-2/TRBV6-3
cdr3_aa: CSARARAGAAELFF; cdr3_nt: TGCAGTGCTAGAGCCAGGGCCGGTGCGGCGGAGCTGTTTTTT; clone_size: few; j_call: TRBJ2-2; d_call: -; v_call: TRBV20-1
cdr3_aa: CASSVGTGSGQPQHF; cdr3_nt: TGTGCCAGCAGCGTAGGGACAGGGTCCGGTCAGCCCCAGCATTTT; clone_size: many; j_call: TRBJ1-5; d_call: TRBD1; v_call: TRBV7-9
cdr3_aa: CASSRYTKRNTGELFF; cdr3_nt: TGTGCCAGCAGCCGCTATACAAAGCGGAACACCGGGGAGCTGTTTTTT; clone_size: many; j_call: TRBJ2-2; d_call: -; v_call: TRBV5-6
cdr3_aa: CASSGRYSGNEQFF; cdr3_nt: TGTGCCAGCTCAGGGCGATATTCGGGCAATGAGCAGTTCTTC; clone_size: -; j_call: TRBJ2-1; d_call: -; v_call: TRBV18
cdr3_aa: CASSLWTLGGTDTQYF; cdr3_nt: TGTGCCAGCAGTCTCTGGACTCTCGGGGGCACAGATACGCAGTATTTT; clone_size: many; j_call: TRBJ2-3; d_call: -; v_call: TRBV6-2/TRBV6-3
cdr3_aa: CASSPGLAETDTQYF; cdr3_nt: TGCGCCAGCAGCCCCGGACTAGCGGAAACAGATACGCAGTATTTT; clone_size: many; j_call: TRBJ2-3; d_call: TRBD2; v_call: TRBV5-1
cdr3_aa: CASSFDSPSPDTQYF; cdr3_nt: TGCGCCAGCAGCTTCGACAGCCCTTCTCCAGATACGCAGTATTTT; clone_size: many; j_call: TRBJ2-3; d_call: -; v_call: TRBV5-1
cdr3_aa: CASNLNSGANVLTF; cdr3_nt: TGCGCCAGCAACCTCAACTCTGGGGCCAACGTCCTGACTTTC; clone_size: -; j_call: TRBJ2-6; d_call: -; v_call: TRBV5-1
cdr3_aa: CAISREENQPQHF; cdr3_nt: TGTGCCATCAGCAGGGAGGAGAATCAGCCCCAGCATTTT; clone_size: -; j_call: TRBJ1-5; d_call: -; v_call: TRBV10-3
cdr3_aa: CASSLVEADTQYF; cdr3_nt: TGTGCCAGCAGCTTAGTAGAGGCAGATACGCAGTATTTT; clone_size: few; j_call: TRBJ2-3; d_call: -; v_call: TRBV11-2
cdr3_aa: CACAGTENQPQHF; cdr3_nt: TGTGCCTGTGCCGGGACAGAGAATCAGCCCCAGCATTTT; clone_size: few; j_call: TRBJ1-5; d_call: TRBD1; v_call: TRBV2
cdr3_aa: CASSPMGGAVRHEQYF; cdr3_nt: TGTGCCAGCAGCCCTATGGGCGGGGCCGTCCGACACGAGCAGTACTTC; clone_size: many; j_call: TRBJ2-7; d_call: -; v_call: TRBV7-2
cdr3_aa: CSVEGGRETQYF; cdr3_nt: TGCAGCGTTGAAGGGGGCCGAGAGACCCAGTACTTC; clone_size: few; j_call: TRBJ2-5; d_call: -; v_call: TRBV29-1
cdr3_aa: CASSQPLAGGNTGEQFF; cdr3_nt: TGCGCCAGCAGCCAACCATTAGCGGGGGGCAATACGGGGGAGCAGTTCTTC; clone_size: few; j_call: TRBJ2-1; d_call: TRBD2; v_call: TRBV4-3
cdr3_aa: CSASGTSGVPETQYF; cdr3_nt: TGCAGTGCTAGCGGGACTAGCGGGGTCCCAGAGACCCAGTACTTC; clone_size: many; j_call: TRBJ2-5; d_call: TRBD2; v_call: TRBV20-1
cdr3_aa: CASSHRQGTDTQYF; cdr3_nt: TGTGCCAGCAGCCATCGACAGGGCACAGATACGCAGTATTTT; clone_size: -; j_call: TRBJ2-3; d_call: -; v_call: TRBV5-4
cdr3_aa: CRVERGESTDTQYF; cdr3_nt: TGCAGGGTAGAGAGGGGGGAGAGCACAGATACGCAGTATTTT; clone_size: many; j_call: TRBJ2-3; d_call: -; v_call: TRBV20-1
cdr3_aa: CASSLVASGETQYF; cdr3_nt: TGTGCCAGCAGCCTAGTAGCCTCTGGAGAGACCCAGTACTTC; clone_size: many; j_call: TRBJ2-5; d_call: -; v_call: TRBV7-9
cdr3_aa: CATKGGLAVERGTDTQYF; cdr3_nt: TGTGCCACCAAGGGGGGACTAGCGGTCGAAAGGGGCACAGATACGCAGTATTTT; clone_size: many; j_call: TRBJ2-3; d_call: TRBD2; v_call: TRBV10-3
cdr3_aa: CASSSLSSYEQYF; cdr3_nt: TGCGCCAGCAGCTCCCTCTCATCCTACGAGCAGTACTTC; clone_size: many; j_call: TRBJ2-7; d_call: -; v_call: TRBV5-1
cdr3_aa: CAEGGTSNQPQHF; cdr3_nt: TGTGCGGAGGGGGGCACGAGCAATCAGCCCCAGCATTTT; clone_size: many; j_call: TRBJ1-5; d_call: -; v_call: TRBV6-6
cdr3_aa: CASSSGLLSPEGLFF; cdr3_nt: TGTGCCAGCAGCTCCGGGCTCCTATCCCCGGAGGGGCTGTTTTTT; clone_size: -; j_call: TRBJ2-2; d_call: -; v_call: TRBV5-6
cdr3_aa: CASSQDLLRYNTIYF; cdr3_nt: TGTGCCAGCAGCCAAGATCTACTTCGGTATAACACCATATATTTT; clone_size: -; j_call: TRBJ1-3; d_call: -; v_call: TRBV4-2
cdr3_aa: CASSSGEGGGSYEQYF; cdr3_nt: TGCGCCAGCAGCTCTGGAGAAGGAGGCGGGAGCTACGAGCAGTACTTC; clone_size: -; j_call: TRBJ2-7; d_call: TRBD2; v_call: TRBV5-1
cdr3_aa: CASSHIGRTNEQFF; cdr3_nt: TGCGCCAGCAGCCACATCGGACGGACCAATGAGCAGTTCTTC; clone_size: few; j_call: TRBJ2-1; d_call: -; v_call: TRBV4-3